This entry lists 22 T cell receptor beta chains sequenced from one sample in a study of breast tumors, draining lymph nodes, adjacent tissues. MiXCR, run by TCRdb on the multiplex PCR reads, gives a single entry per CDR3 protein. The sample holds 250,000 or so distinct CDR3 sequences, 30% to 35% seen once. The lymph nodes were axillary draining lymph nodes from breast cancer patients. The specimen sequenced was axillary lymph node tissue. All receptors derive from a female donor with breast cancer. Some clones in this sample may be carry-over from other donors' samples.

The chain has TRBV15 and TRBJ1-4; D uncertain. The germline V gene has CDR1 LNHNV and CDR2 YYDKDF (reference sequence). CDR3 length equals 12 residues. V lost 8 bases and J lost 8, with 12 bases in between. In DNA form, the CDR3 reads TGTGCCACCGCTAGCGGGAGGGAAAAACTGTTTTTT. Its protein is CATASGREKLFF.

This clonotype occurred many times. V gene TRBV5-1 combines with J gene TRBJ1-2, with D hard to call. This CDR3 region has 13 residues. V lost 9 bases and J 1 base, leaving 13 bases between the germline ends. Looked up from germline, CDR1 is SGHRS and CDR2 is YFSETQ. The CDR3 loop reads CATNQEFNYGYTF. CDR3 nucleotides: TGCGCCACGAATCAGGAATTTAACTATGGCTACACCTTC.

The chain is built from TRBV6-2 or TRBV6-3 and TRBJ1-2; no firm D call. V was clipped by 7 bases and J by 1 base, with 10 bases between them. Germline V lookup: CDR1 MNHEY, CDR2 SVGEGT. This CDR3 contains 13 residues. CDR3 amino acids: CASTLVGNYGYTF. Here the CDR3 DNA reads TGTGCCAGCACCTTGGTCGGTAACTATGGCTACACCTTC.

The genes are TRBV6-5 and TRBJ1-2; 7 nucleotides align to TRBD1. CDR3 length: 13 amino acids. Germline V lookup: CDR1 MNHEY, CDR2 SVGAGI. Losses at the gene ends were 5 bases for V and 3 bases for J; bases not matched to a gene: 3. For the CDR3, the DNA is TGTGCCAGCAGTACCGGGACAGACTATGGCTACACCTTC. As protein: CASSTGTDYGYTF.

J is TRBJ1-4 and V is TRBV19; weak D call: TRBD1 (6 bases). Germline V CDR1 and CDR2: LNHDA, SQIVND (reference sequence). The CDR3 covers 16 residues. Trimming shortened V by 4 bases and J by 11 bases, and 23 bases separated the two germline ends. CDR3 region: CASSKSSGGVMKKLFF. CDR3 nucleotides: TGTGCCAGTAGTAAATCTAGCGGGGGCGTCATGAAGAAACTGTTTTTT.

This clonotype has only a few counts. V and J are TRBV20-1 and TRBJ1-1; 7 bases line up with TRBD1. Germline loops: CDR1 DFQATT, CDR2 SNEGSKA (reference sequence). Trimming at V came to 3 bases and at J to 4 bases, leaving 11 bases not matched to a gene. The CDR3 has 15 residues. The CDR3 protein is CSASSYRQGSTEAFF. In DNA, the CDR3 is TGCAGTGCTAGCTCCTATCGACAGGGCAGCACTGAAGCTTTCTTT.

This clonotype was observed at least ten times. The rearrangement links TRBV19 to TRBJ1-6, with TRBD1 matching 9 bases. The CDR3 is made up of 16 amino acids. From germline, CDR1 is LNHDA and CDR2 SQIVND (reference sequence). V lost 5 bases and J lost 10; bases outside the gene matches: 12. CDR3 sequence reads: CASSGQGISPGSPLHF. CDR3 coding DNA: TGTGCCAGTAGTGGACAGGGGATTTCCCCAGGCTCACCCCTCCACTTT.

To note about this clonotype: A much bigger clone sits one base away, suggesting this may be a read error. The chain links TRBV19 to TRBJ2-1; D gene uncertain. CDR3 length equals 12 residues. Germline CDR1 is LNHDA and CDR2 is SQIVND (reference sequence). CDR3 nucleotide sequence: TGTGCCAGTAGTATTCTAGAAAATGCGCAGTTCTTC. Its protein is CASSILENAQFF.

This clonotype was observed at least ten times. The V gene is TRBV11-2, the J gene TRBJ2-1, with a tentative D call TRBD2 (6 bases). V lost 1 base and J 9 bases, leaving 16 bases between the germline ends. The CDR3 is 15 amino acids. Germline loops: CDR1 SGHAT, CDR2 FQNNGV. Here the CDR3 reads CASSLARGNGGEQFF. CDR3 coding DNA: TGTGCCAGCAGCTTAGCTCGAGGGAACGGGGGTGAGCAGTTCTTC. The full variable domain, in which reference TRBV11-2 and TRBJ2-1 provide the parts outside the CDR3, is EAGVAQSPRYKIIEKRQSVAFWCNPISGHATLYWYQQILGQGPKLLIQFQNNGVVDDSQLPKDRFSAERLKGVDSTLKIQPAKLEDSAVYLCASSLARGNGGEQFFGPGTRLTVL.

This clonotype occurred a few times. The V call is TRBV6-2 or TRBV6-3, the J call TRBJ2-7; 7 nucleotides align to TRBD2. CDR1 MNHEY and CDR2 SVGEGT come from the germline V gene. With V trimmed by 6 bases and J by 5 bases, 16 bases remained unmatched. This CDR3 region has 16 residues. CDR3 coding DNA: TGTGCCAGCAGACCCCTGGCGGGAGCTCAACGCGACGAGCAGTACTTC. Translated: CASRPLAGAQRDEQYF.

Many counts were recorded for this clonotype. CDR3: CASSDRARETQYF. CDR3 sequence (DNA): TGCGCCAGCAGTGACAGGGCGAGGGAGACCCAGTACTTC. The chain links TRBV10-2 to TRBJ2-5; tentatively, D is TRBD1 (5 bases). CDR1 and CDR2 from the germline V gene are WSHSY and SAAADI. Trimming shortened V by 3 bases and J by 5 bases, and 10 bases separated the two germline ends. The CDR3 is 13 residues long.

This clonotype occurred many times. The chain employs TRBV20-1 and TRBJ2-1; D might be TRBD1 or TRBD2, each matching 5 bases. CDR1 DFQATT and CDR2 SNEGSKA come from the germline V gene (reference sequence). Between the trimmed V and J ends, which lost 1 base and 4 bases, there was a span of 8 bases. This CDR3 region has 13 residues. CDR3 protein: CSARGDLYNEQFF. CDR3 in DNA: TGCAGTGCTAGAGGGGACCTTTACAATGAGCAGTTCTTC.

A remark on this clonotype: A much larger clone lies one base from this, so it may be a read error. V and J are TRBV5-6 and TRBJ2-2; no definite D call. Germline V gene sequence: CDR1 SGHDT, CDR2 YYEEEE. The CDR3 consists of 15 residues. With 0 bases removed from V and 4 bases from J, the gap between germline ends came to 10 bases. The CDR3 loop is CASSLVGLCTGELFF. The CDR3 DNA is TGTGCCAGCAGCTTGGTTGGCTTATGCACCGGGGAGCTGTTTTTT. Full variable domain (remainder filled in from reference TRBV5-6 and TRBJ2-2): DAGVTQSPTHLIKTRGQQVTLRCSPKSGHDTVSWYQQALGQGPQFIFQYYEEEERQRGNFPDRFSGHQFPNYSSELNVNALLLGDSALYLCASSLVGLCTGELFFGEGSRLTVL.

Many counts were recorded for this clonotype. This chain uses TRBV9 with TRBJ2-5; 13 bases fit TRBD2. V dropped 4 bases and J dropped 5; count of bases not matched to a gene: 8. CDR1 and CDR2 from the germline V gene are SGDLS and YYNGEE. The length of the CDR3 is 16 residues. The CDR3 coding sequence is TGTGCCAGCAGCCCAAGACTAGCGGGAGGTGCGGAGACCCAGTACTTC. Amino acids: CASSPRLAGGAETQYF. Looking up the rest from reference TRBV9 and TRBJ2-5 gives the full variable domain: DSGVTQTPKHLITATGQRVTLRCSPRSGDLSVYWYQQSLDQGLQFLIQYYNGEERAKGNILERFSAQQFPDLHSELNLSSLELGDSALYFCASSPRLAGGAETQYFGPGTRLLVL.

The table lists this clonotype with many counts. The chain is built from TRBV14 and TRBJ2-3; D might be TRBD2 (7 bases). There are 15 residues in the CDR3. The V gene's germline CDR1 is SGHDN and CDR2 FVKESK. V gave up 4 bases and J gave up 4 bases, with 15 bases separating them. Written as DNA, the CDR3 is TGTGCCAGCAGCCCTACCAGGGGAGGGCCAGATACGCAGTATTTT. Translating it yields CASSPTRGGPDTQYF. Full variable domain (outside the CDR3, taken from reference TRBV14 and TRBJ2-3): EAGVTQFPSHSVIEKGQTVTLRCDPISGHDNLYWYRRVMGKEIKFLLHFVKESKQDESGMPNNRFLAERTGGTYSTLKVQPAELEDSGVYFCASSPTRGGPDTQYFGPGTRLTVL.

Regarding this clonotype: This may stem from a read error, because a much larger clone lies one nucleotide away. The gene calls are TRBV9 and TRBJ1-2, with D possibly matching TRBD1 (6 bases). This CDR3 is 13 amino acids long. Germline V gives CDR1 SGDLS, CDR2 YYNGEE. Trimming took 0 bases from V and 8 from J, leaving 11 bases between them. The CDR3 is CASSVEPGAGYTF. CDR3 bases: TGTGCCAGCAGCGTAGAACCAGGGGCCGGCTACACCTTC.

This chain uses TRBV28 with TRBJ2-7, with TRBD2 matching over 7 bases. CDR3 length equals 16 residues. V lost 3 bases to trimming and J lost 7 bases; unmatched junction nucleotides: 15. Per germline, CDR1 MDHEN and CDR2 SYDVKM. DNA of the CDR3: TGTGCCAGCAGTTTTGGGGGGTCGGCGGGAGTAGGGGAGCAGTACTTC. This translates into CASSFGGSAGVGEQYF.

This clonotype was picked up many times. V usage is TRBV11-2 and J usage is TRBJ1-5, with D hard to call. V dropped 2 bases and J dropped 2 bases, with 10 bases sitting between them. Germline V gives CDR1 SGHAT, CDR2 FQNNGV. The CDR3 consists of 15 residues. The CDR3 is CASSLNGLGNQPQHF. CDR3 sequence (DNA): TGTGCCAGCAGCTTAAACGGGCTAGGCAATCAGCCCCAGCATTTT.

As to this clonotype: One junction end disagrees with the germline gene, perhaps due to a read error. The CDR3 protein is CASSLDQYTEQFF. The CDR3 DNA reads TGTGCCAGCAGCTTAGATCAGTACACTGAGCAGTTCTTC. The chain links TRBV11-3 to TRBJ2-1; D is unclear. The CDR3 extends over 13 amino acids. The germline gives CDR1 SGHNT, CDR2 YENEEA.

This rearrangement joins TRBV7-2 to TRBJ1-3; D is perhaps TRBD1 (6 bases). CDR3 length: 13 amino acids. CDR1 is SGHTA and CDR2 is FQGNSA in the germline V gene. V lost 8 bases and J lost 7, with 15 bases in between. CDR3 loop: CASLGAGRNTIYF. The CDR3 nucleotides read TGTGCCAGCTTGGGGGCAGGGAGGAACACCATATATTTT.

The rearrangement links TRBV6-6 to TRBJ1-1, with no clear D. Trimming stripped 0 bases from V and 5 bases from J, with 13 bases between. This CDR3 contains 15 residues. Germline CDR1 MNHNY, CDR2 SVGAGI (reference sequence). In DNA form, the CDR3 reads TGTGCCAGCAGTTACTCGACCTGGACGGAAACTGAAGCTTTCTTT. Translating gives CASSYSTWTETEAFF.

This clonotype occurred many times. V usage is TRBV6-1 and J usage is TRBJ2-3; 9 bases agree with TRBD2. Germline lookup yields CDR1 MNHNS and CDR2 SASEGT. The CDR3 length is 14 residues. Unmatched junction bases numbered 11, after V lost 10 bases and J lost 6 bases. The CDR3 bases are TGTGCCACCGCGGGACTAGCTGTCAGGGATACGCAGTATTTT. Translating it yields CATAGLAVRDTQYF.